The present T cell receptor beta chain was sequenced within a study of OX40 agonist ivuxolimab in advanced cancers. This table comes from immunoSEQ multiplex PCR, and its TCRdb copy is limited to in-frame clones, with some not included. The sample includes tens of thousands of clones, 83% of them seen just once. Deletions cut 0 bases from V and 4 bases from J, with 15 bases between. The length of the CDR3 is 16 residues. In germline, CDR1 is LNHDA, CDR2 SQIVND (reference sequence). The chain couples TRBV19 to TRBJ1-2; D is possibly TRBD1 (6 bases). The sequencing used CD4+ or CD8+ T cells sorted from blood, collected in a trial of the OX40 agonist ivuxolimab. The TCR was taken from an adult with an advanced solid tumor such as melanoma, head and neck, liver or kidney cancer. CDR3 nucleotides: TGTGCCAGTAGTATAGATGCGAACGGAGGGGGCTATGGCTACACCTTC. It is translated as CASSIDANGGGYGYTF.